The present T cell receptor beta chain was sequenced within a study of T cells after yellow fever vaccination (dated by TCRdb to the late 2010s). In terms of the full investigation: The SMART-Seq v4 Ultra Low Input RNA kit was used to prepare libraries from fractions with low cell numbers. To follow T-cell clones before and after both primary and booster YFV17D yellow fever vaccination, bulk TCR alpha and beta repertoires underwent longitudinal sequencing. Two healthy male donors, one aged 18 to 29 and one aged 30 to 40 years, were included in the cohort. Blood samples were taken at several timepoints before and after primary and secondary immunization, and bulk PBMC replicates and cell subsets were isolated.

V trim: 0 bases; J trim: 8 bases; unmatched bases: 5. According to the germline V gene, CDR1 reads SGHRS and CDR2 reads YFSETQ. CDR3 length: 14 amino acids, cysteine to phenylalanine. Only the CDR3 part of the read is kept: 42 bases, read in frame from the first base. This clonotype was observed a handful of times. This clone's antigen is unknown. No base-level quality is on record; no much larger clone is a single base apart. General findings and caveats noted by the study authors: Computational filtering was needed because FACS-sorted repertoires could contain abundant contaminating clonotypes from the bulk population. A small fraction of clonotypes appeared in both the CD4 and CD8 compartments, likely as a result of convergent recombination. Compared with the primary T-cell response, the secondary T-cell response was faster but weaker, reaching its peak on day 5 rather than on day 15. Because the study included only two donors, the extent to which the findings can be generalized is limited. Most clones expanded after primary vaccination were re-detected after the booster (about 95% of CD4 and around 88% of CD8), suggesting broad memory maintenance.

TCR cDNA was synthesized by 5'RACE template switching, which introduced a universal primer site and unique molecular identifiers. Priming of cDNA synthesis was performed from both the TCR alpha and TCR beta constant segments. Libraries were amplified in two PCR steps, with sample barcodes and sequencing adapters added in the second step. Libraries were sequenced on Illumina HiSeq 2500 (2x100 bp) or NovaSeq (2x150 bp). The study's own analysis went as follows. MIGEC handled demultiplexing of reads and collapsing into UMI consensus sequences, while MiXCR performed V(D)J alignment. Vaccine-responding clonotypes were defined with edgeR using replicate PBMC samples, requiring FDR below 0.01 and a log2 fold change above 5 up to day 15. Bulk clonotypes were assigned CD4 or CD8 identity according to which sequenced CD4 or CD8 repertoire held them at higher abundance. TCRdb reprocessed the public reads (quality trimming at Q25 with fastp, clone calling with MiXCR) and kept in-frame beta chains. Rows with a matching CDR3 protein are joined into one entry that keeps the most common DNA and genes. What appears here as the V and J calls and clone size reflects TCRdb's work, not the paper's. The table for this sample lists roughly 60,000 distinct CDR3 sequences; roughly 6.9% of them were counted only once. The ten most abundant clones make up roughly 40% of the sample.

The sample's treatment or condition label, decoded: live attenuated yellow fever vaccine strain. PBMCs were isolated from peripheral blood using a standard Ficoll-Paque protocol. CD4 and CD8 T-cell fractions were isolated with Dynabeads CD4 and CD8 positive selection kits. TriZol was used to extract RNA from bulk PBMCs, CD4 and CD8 fractions, and dextramer-positive and dextramer-negative fractions. The starting material was CD8+ T cells sorted from PBMCs, obtained on the day of the first yellow fever vaccination. The TCR was taken from a man aged 18 to 29 who received the YFV17D yellow fever vaccine. In this chain, TRBV5-1 is recombined with TRBJ1-5, with 7 bases aligning to TRBD1. The CDR3 has the sequence CASSLGTGNKPQHF. In nucleotide form, the sequence is TGCGCCAGCAGCTTGGGGACAGGTAATAAGCCCCAGCATTTT.